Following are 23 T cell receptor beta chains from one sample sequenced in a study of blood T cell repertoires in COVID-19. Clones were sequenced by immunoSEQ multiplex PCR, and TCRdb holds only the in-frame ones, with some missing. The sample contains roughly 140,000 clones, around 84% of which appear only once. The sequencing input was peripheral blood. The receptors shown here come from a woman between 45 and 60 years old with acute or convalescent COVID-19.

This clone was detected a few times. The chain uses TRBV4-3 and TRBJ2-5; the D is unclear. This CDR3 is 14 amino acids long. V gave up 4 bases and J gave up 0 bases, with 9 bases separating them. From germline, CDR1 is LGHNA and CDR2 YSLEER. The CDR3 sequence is CASSLGRNQETQYF. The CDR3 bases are TGCGCCAGCAGCCTTGGCAGAAACCAAGAGACCCAGTACTTC.

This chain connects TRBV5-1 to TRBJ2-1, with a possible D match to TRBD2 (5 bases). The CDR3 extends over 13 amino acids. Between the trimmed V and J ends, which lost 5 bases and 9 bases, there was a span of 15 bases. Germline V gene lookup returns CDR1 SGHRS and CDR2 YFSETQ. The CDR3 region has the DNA TGCGCCAGCAGTTACGGGGTAGGAGGTGAGCAGTTCTTC. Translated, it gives CASSYGVGGEQFF.

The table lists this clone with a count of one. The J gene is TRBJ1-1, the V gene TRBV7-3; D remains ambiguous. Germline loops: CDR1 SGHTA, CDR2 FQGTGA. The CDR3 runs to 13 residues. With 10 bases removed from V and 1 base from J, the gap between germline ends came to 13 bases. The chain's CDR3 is CATLSPGNTEAFF. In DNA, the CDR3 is TGTGCCACCTTATCCCCAGGGAACACTGAAGCTTTCTTT.

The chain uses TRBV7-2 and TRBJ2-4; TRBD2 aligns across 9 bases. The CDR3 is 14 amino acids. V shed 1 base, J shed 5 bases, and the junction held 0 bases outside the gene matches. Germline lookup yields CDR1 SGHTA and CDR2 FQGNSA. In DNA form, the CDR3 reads TGTGCCAGCAGCTTAGGACTAGCGGAAAACATTCAGTACTTC. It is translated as CASSLGLAENIQYF.

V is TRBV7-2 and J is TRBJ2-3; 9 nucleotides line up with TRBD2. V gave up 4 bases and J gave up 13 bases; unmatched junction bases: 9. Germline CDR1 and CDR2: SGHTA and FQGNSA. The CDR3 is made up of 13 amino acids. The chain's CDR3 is CASSSGTSSTKYF. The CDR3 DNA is TGTGCCAGCAGCTCTGGGACTAGCTCCACCAAGTATTTT.

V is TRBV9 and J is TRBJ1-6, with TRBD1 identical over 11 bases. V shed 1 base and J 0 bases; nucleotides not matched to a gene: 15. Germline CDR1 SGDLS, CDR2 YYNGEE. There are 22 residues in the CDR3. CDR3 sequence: CASSVPLPSGTGGDSYNSPLHF. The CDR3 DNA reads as TGTGCCAGCAGCGTACCACTCCCATCCGGGACAGGGGGGGACTCCTATAATTCACCCCTCCACTTT.

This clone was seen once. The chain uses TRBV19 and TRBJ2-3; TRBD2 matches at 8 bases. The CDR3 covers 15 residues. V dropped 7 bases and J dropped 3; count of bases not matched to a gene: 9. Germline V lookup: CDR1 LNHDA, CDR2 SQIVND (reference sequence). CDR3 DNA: TGTGCCAGTACCCCCGGGGGGGGTAGGACAGATACGCAGTATTTT. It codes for CASTPGGGRTDTQYF.

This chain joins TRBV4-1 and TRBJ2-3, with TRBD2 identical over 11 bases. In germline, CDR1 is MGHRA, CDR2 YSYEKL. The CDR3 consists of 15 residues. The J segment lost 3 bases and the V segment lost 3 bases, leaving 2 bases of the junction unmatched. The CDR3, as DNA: TGCGCCAGCAGCCAGCTAGCGGGAGGAACAGATACGCAGTATTTT. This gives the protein CASSQLAGGTDTQYF.

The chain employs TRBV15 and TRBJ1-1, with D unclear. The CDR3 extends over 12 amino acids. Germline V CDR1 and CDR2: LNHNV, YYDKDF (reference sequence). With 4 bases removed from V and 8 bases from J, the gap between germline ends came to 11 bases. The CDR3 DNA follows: TGTGCCACCAGCACCCGATGGCAAGAAGCTTTCTTT. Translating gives CATSTRWQEAFF.

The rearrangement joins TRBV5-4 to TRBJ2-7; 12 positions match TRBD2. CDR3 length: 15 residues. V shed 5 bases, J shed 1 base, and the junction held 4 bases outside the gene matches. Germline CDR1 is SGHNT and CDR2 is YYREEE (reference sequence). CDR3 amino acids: CASRSSGGESYEQYF. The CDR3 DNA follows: TGTGCCAGCAGATCTAGCGGGGGGGAGTCCTACGAGCAGTACTTC.

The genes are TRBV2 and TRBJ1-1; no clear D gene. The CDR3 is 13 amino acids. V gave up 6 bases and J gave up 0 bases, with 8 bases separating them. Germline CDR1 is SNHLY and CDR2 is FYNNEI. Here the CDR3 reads CASRADMNTEAFF. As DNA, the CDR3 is TGTGCCAGCAGGGCCGACATGAACACTGAAGCTTTCTTT.

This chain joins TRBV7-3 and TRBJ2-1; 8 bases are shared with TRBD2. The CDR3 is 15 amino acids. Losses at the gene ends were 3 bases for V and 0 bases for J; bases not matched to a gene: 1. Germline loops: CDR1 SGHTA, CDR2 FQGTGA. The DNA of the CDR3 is TGTGCCAGCAGCTTTAGCGGGGCCTCCTACAATGAGCAGTTCTTC. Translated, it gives CASSFSGASYNEQFF.

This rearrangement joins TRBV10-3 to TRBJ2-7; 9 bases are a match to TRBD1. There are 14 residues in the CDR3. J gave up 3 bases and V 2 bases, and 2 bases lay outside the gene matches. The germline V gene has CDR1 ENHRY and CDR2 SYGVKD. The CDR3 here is CAISEGQGIYEQYF. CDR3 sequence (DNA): TGTGCCATCAGTGAGGGACAGGGGATCTACGAGCAGTACTTC.

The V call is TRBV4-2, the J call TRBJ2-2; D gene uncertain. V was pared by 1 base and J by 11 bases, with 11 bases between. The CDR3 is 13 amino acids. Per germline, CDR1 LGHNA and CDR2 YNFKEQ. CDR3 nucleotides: TGTGCCAGCAGCCAAGGGGCTGTGGAAGAGCTGTTTTTT. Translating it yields CASSQGAVEELFF.

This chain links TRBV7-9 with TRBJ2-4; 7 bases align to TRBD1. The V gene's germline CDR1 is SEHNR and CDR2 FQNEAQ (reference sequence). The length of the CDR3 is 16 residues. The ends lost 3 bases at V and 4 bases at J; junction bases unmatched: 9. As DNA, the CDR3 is TGTGCCAGCAGCTTCTATCGGACAGGCCTAAAAAACATTCAGTACTTC. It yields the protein CASSFYRTGLKNIQYF.

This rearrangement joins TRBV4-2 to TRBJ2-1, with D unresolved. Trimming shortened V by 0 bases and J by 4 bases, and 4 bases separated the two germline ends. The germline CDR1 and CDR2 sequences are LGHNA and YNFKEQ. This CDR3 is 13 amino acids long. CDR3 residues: CASSQDLYNEQFF. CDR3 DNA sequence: TGTGCCAGCAGCCAAGACCTTTACAATGAGCAGTTCTTC.

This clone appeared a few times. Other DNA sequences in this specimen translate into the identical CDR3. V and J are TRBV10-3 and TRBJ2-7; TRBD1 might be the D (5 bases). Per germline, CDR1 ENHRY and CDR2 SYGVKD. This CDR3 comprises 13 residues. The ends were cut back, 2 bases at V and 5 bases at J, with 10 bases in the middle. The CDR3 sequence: CAISERGQDEQYF. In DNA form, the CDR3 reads TGTGCCATCAGTGAGAGGGGTCAGGACGAGCAGTACTTC.

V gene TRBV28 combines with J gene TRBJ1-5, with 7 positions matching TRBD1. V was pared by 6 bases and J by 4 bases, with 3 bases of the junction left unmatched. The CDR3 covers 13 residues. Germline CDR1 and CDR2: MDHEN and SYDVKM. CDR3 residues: CASRKTGNQPQHF. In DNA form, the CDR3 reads TGTGCCAGCAGGAAGACAGGGAATCAGCCCCAGCATTTT.

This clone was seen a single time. The CDR3 coding sequence is TGTGCCAGCTCACCACCGGGCAGGGGATCTGGAAACACCATATATTTT. This encodes CASSPPGRGSGNTIYF. The chain employs TRBV18 and TRBJ1-3, with D possibly matching TRBD1 (6 bases). Germline V gene sequence: CDR1 KGHSH, CDR2 LQKENI. The V end was cut by 0 bases, the J end by 1 base, with 10 bases between. The CDR3 is 16 amino acids.

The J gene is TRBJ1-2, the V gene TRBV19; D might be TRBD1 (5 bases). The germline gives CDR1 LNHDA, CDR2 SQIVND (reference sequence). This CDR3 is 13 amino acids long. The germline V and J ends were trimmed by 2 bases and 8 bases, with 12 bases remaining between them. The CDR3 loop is CASSIRGPEGYTF. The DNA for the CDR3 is TGTGCCAGTAGTATAAGGGGCCCTGAGGGCTACACCTTC.

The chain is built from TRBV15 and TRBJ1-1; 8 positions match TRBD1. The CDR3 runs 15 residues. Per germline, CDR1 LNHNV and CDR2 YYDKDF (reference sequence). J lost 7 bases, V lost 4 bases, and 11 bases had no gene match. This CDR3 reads CATSKTTGARNEAFF. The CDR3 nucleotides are TGTGCCACCAGCAAAACGACAGGGGCCAGGAATGAAGCTTTCTTT.

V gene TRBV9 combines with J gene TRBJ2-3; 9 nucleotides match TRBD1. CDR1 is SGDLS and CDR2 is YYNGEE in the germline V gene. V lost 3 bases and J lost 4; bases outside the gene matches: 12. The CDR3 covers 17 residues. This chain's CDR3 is CASSAPKRDRAADTQYF. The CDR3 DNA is TGTGCCAGCAGCGCCCCTAAACGGGACAGGGCCGCAGATACGCAGTATTTT.

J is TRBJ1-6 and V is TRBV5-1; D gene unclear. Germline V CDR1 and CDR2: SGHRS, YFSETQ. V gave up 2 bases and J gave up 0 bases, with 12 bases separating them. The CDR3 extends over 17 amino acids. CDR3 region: CASSLGRGSSYNSPLHF. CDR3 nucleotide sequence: TGCGCCAGCAGCTTAGGTCGAGGAAGCTCCTATAATTCACCCCTCCACTTT.